These 13 T cell receptor beta chains came from one sample sequenced in a study of PD-1 blockade in classical Hodgkin lymphoma. Stated time point: cycle 4 day 1 (C4D1), after less than 7 weeks of nivolumab. All patients experienced relapse after autologous stem cell transplantation, and brentuximab vedotin exposure was variable. Negative selection with magnets was how CD8+ T cells were isolated from the thawed PBMCs. This table comes from immunoSEQ multiplex PCR, and its TCRdb copy is limited to in-frame clones, with some not included. Altogether almost 15,000 clones are present, around 86% being singletons, with the ten largest covering less than 20%. Sequencing used CD8+ T cells from blood, obtained before the fourth cycle of nivolumab. The receptors originated from a human donor with classical Hodgkin lymphoma.

V and J are TRBV2 and TRBJ2-4; unclear D gene. This CDR3 has 13 residues. V was clipped by 10 bases and J by 2 bases, with 12 bases between them. Looked up from germline, CDR1 is SNHLY and CDR2 is FYNNEI. CDR3 DNA sequence: TGTGCCATCCACTCGGACCCCAAAAACATTCAGTACTTC. Its translation is CAIHSDPKNIQYF. Full variable domain (missing parts from reference TRBV2 and TRBJ2-4): EPEVTQTPSHQVTQMGQEVILRCVPISNHLYFYWYRQILGQKVEFLVSFYNNEISEKSEIFDDQFSVERPDGSNFTLKIRSTKLEDSAMYFCAIHSDPKNIQYFGAGTRLSVL.

The table lists this clone with a count of one. V and J are TRBV15 and TRBJ2-7, with D uncertain. Deletions cut 0 bases from V and 3 bases from J, with 3 bases between. Germline lookup yields CDR1 LNHNV and CDR2 YYDKDF (reference sequence). This CDR3 has 12 amino acids. DNA of the CDR3: TGTGCCACCAGCAGAGAAGGCTACGAGCAGTACTTC. Residues: CATSREGYEQYF.

V and J are TRBV7-9 and TRBJ2-2; TRBD1 might be the D (5 bases). The CDR3 consists of 14 residues. Between the trimmed V and J ends, which lost 3 bases and 1 base, there was a span of 6 bases. CDR1 and CDR2 from the germline V gene are SEHNR and FQNEAQ (reference sequence). The CDR3 DNA follows: TGTGCCAGCAGCTTCGGACAGAACACCGGGGAGCTGTTTTTT. It specifies CASSFGQNTGELFF.

This chain links TRBV11-2 with TRBJ1-3, with D possibly being TRBD1 (5 bases). The germline gives CDR1 SGHAT, CDR2 FQNNGV. The CDR3 has 15 amino acids. V shed 3 bases and J shed 1 base, with 10 bases lying between them. CDR3 bases: TGTGCCAGCAGCTTGGGGCAGGGTTCTGGAAACACCATATATTTT. This translates into CASSLGQGSGNTIYF.

This clone was seen just once. The J gene is TRBJ1-3, the V gene TRBV7-6; no clear D. The CDR3 has 14 residues. Germline V gene data show CDR1 as SGHVS and CDR2 as FNYEAQ. V was shortened by 4 bases and J by 0 bases, with 7 bases between the two germline ends. This CDR3 reads CASSWEFSGNTIYF. The CDR3 DNA reads as TGTGCCAGCAGCTGGGAGTTCTCTGGAAACACCATATATTTT.

The rearrangement uses TRBV9 and TRBJ2-5; 14 nucleotides match TRBD2. CDR1 and CDR2 (germline): SGDLS, YYNGEE. This CDR3 region has 17 residues. V lost 8 bases, J lost 2 bases, and 11 bases stayed unmatched. CDR3 loop: CARDPTSGRDEQETQYF. The CDR3 DNA reads TGTGCCAGGGATCCGACTAGCGGGAGGGACGAACAAGAGACCCAGTACTTC.

This chain connects TRBV27 to TRBJ2-3; 13 bases match TRBD2. The J segment lost 6 bases and the V segment lost 11 bases, leaving 8 bases of the junction unmatched. CDR3 length: 14 amino acids. The germline V gene has CDR1 MNHEY and CDR2 SMNVEV (reference sequence). The CDR3 region has the DNA TGTGCCGTGACTAGCGGGAGGTCGAAGGATACGCAGTATTTT. Its translation: CAVTSGRSKDTQYF.

The CDR3 is CASSWTGELFF. The DNA of the CDR3 is TGCGCCAGCAGCTGGACGGGGGAGCTGTTTTTT. The chain carries TRBV5-1 and TRBJ2-2; D unresolved. This CDR3 comprises 11 residues. V was pared by 3 bases and J by 8 bases, with 5 bases between. Per germline, CDR1 SGHRS and CDR2 YFSETQ.

The chain links TRBV28 to TRBJ1-5, with D hard to call. Per germline, CDR1 MDHEN and CDR2 SYDVKM. There are 14 residues in the CDR3. V lost 1 base and J 0 bases, leaving 4 bases between the germline ends. The CDR3 DNA follows: TGTGCCAGCAGTTTATCTGATAGCAATCAGCCCCAGCATTTT. Its protein is CASSLSDSNQPQHF.

This chain joins TRBV18 and TRBJ2-7; D perhaps matches TRBD1 (6 bases). The CDR3 extends over 16 amino acids. Per germline, CDR1 KGHSH and CDR2 LQKENI. V gave up 1 base and J gave up 0 bases, with 13 bases separating them. CDR3 nucleotide sequence: TGTGCCAGCTCACCACGAGACAGGTCAAACTCCTACGAGCAGTACTTC. Translation gives CASSPRDRSNSYEQYF.

The rearrangement links TRBV16 to TRBJ1-5; perhaps TRBD1 as D (6 bases). Germline V CDR1 and CDR2: KGHSY, FQNENV. The CDR3 totals 13 residues. V lost 2 bases and J 5 bases, leaving 7 bases between the germline ends. CDR3 protein: CASSQEGDQPQHF. The CDR3 DNA reads TGTGCCAGCAGCCAAGAGGGGGATCAGCCCCAGCATTTT.

V and J are TRBV19 and TRBJ1-5; D is possibly TRBD1 (5 bases). The germline CDR1 and CDR2 sequences are LNHDA and SQIVND (reference sequence). V lost 5 bases and J 7 bases, leaving 15 bases between the germline ends. This CDR3 comprises 14 residues. The CDR3 protein is CASSRPGIYQPQHF. The CDR3 nucleotides are TGTGCCAGTAGTCGGCCAGGGATTTACCAGCCCCAGCATTTT.

This chain joins TRBV9 and TRBJ1-2, with 7 bases that match TRBD1. Trimming cost V 0 bases and J 4 bases; bases outside gene matches: 6. The CDR3 runs 15 residues. Germline V gene data show CDR1 as SGDLS and CDR2 as YYNGEE. CDR3 nucleotides: TGTGCCAGCAGCGTAGTCTCGGGACAGAGCTATGGCTACACCTTC. This translates into CASSVVSGQSYGYTF.